This is a list of T cell receptor beta chains from one sample in a study of cytomegalovirus exposure and HLA in healthy donors. TCRdb's table, derived via immunoSEQ multiplex PCR, lists solely in-frame clones and lacks some. The sample has about 160,000 clones; 80% to 90% are singletons. Sequenced: PBMCs. The receptor set was obtained from a woman younger than 30 in good health and CMV-seronegative. Each CDR3 is given with its conserved first and last residue. A D gene is named only where the DNA matches it firmly. A row's size may be missing; if present it is once, few, many or a size class.

d_gene: TRBD1; v_gene: TRBV7-9; j_gene: TRBJ2-7; abundance: few; CDR3aa: CASRSTGGHEQYF; CDR3nt: TGTGCCAGCAGGTCAACAGGGGGCCACGAGCAGTACTTC
d_gene: NA; v_gene: TRBV5-4; j_gene: TRBJ1-5; abundance: few; CDR3aa: CASSSDRNQPQHF; CDR3nt: TGTGCCAGCAGCTCCGACAGGAATCAGCCCCAGCATTTT
d_gene: NA; v_gene: TRBV7-9; j_gene: TRBJ1-5; abundance: once; CDR3aa: CASSLGLGASNQPQHF; CDR3nt: TGTGCCAGCAGCTTAGGCTTAGGGGCAAGCAATCAGCCCCAGCATTTT
d_gene: TRBD1; v_gene: TRBV6-5; j_gene: TRBJ2-7; abundance: NA; CDR3aa: CASSQDGTGTYEQYF; CDR3nt: TGTGCCAGCAGTCAGGACGGGACAGGGACATACGAGCAGTACTTC
d_gene: TRBD1; v_gene: TRBV19; j_gene: TRBJ1-5; abundance: NA; CDR3aa: CASSIPGQGIVQPQHF; CDR3nt: TGTGCCAGTAGTATTCCGGGACAGGGAATTGTTCAGCCCCAGCATTTT
d_gene: NA; v_gene: TRBV5-5; j_gene: TRBJ2-1; abundance: NA; CDR3aa: CASELTEYNEQFF; CDR3nt: TGTGCCAGCGAACTTACAGAATACAATGAGCAGTTCTTC
d_gene: TRBD2; v_gene: TRBV27; j_gene: TRBJ2-7; abundance: NA; CDR3aa: CASSPLGREGQREQYF; CDR3nt: TGTGCCAGCAGTCCGCTTGGGCGGGAGGGCCAAAGGGAGCAGTACTTC
d_gene: TRBD1; v_gene: TRBV5-4; j_gene: TRBJ2-5; abundance: NA; CDR3aa: CASSFWWDRGKTQYF; CDR3nt: TGTGCCAGCAGCTTCTGGTGGGACAGGGGTAAGACCCAGTACTTC
d_gene: NA; v_gene: TRBV2; j_gene: TRBJ2-7; abundance: once; CDR3aa: CASTKGSNRVPYEQYF; CDR3nt: TGTGCCAGCACTAAGGGGTCAAACAGGGTGCCCTACGAGCAGTACTTC
d_gene: TRBD2; v_gene: TRBV2; j_gene: TRBJ2-3; abundance: NA; CDR3aa: CASITSGPSGTQYF; CDR3nt: TGTGCCAGCATAACTAGCGGGCCGTCCGGTACGCAGTATTTT
d_gene: TRBD2; v_gene: TRBV19; j_gene: TRBJ2-1; abundance: few; CDR3aa: CASSKPRGLAANNEQFF; CDR3nt: TGTGCCAGTAGTAAACCCAGGGGACTAGCGGCCAACAATGAGCAGTTCTTC
d_gene: TRBD2; v_gene: TRBV9; j_gene: TRBJ2-1; abundance: NA; CDR3aa: CASSVGYSGRINNEQFF; CDR3nt: TGTGCCAGCAGCGTTGGTTACAGCGGGAGGATAAACAATGAGCAGTTCTTC
d_gene: NA; v_gene: TRBV18; j_gene: TRBJ2-5; abundance: NA; CDR3aa: CASSPGTALETQYF; CDR3nt: TGTGCCAGCTCACCCGGGACTGCCTTGGAGACCCAGTACTTC
d_gene: NA; v_gene: TRBV28; j_gene: TRBJ1-2; abundance: NA; CDR3aa: CASSTQGMSGYTF; CDR3nt: TGTGCCAGCAGTACACAGGGTATGAGTGGCTACACCTTC
d_gene: NA; v_gene: TRBV19; j_gene: TRBJ1-3; abundance: NA; CDR3aa: CASILSTRGTGNTIYF; CDR3nt: TGTGCCAGTATTCTTTCAACACGGGGGACTGGAAACACCATATATTTT
d_gene: NA; v_gene: TRBV12-5; j_gene: TRBJ1-6; abundance: NA; CDR3aa: CASGLVLHNYNSPLHF; CDR3nt: TGTGCTAGTGGTTTGGTACTTCATAACTATAATTCACCCCTCCACTTT
d_gene: TRBD1; v_gene: TRBV7-9; j_gene: TRBJ2-1; abundance: NA; CDR3aa: CASSSTGQDVDEQFF; CDR3nt: TGTGCCAGCAGCTCTACGGGACAGGACGTCGATGAGCAGTTCTTC
d_gene: TRBD2; v_gene: TRBV7-8; j_gene: TRBJ2-7; abundance: few; CDR3aa: CASSLSVAGKVEQYF; CDR3nt: TGTGCCAGCAGCCTCTCGGTAGCGGGGAAGGTTGAGCAGTACTTC
d_gene: NA; v_gene: TRBV7-3; j_gene: TRBJ2-7; abundance: NA; CDR3aa: CASSPGIGTYEQYF; CDR3nt: TGTGCCAGCAGCCCCGGGATCGGTACCTACGAGCAGTACTTC
d_gene: TRBD2; v_gene: TRBV9; j_gene: TRBJ2-1; abundance: NA; CDR3aa: CASSVESGTSGSKQFF; CDR3nt: TGTGCCAGCAGCGTAGAATCCGGGACTAGCGGGAGCAAGCAGTTCTTC
d_gene: TRBD1; v_gene: TRBV28; j_gene: TRBJ1-4; abundance: NA; CDR3aa: CASSVLGTGTNEKLFF; CDR3nt: TGTGCCAGCAGTGTCCTAGGGACAGGCACTAATGAAAAACTGTTTTTT
d_gene: NA; v_gene: TRBV19; j_gene: TRBJ2-2; abundance: NA; CDR3aa: CASTKYRVGSAGELFF; CDR3nt: TGTGCCAGTACCAAATACAGGGTAGGGAGCGCCGGGGAGCTGTTTTTT
d_gene: TRBD2; v_gene: TRBV28; j_gene: TRBJ2-7; abundance: NA; CDR3aa: CASQLAGDPRRDEQYF; CDR3nt: TGTGCCTCTCAATTAGCGGGGGACCCCCGGCGCGACGAGCAGTACTTC
d_gene: NA; v_gene: TRBV11-2; j_gene: TRBJ2-7; abundance: NA; CDR3aa: CASSRSGYHYEQYF; CDR3nt: TGTGCCAGCAGCCGTTCCGGGTACCACTACGAGCAGTACTTC
d_gene: NA; v_gene: TRBV11-2; j_gene: TRBJ1-2; abundance: NA; CDR3aa: CASSFLARGYTF; CDR3nt: TGTGCCAGCAGCTTTTTGGCCAGGGGCTACACCTTC
d_gene: NA; v_gene: TRBV2; j_gene: TRBJ1-1; abundance: once; CDR3aa: CASSEEGSKAFF; CDR3nt: TGTGCCAGCAGTGAGGAAGGGAGCAAAGCTTTCTTT
d_gene: NA; v_gene: TRBV5-1; j_gene: TRBJ1-2; abundance: NA; CDR3aa: CASSPVEDTRNGYTF; CDR3nt: TGCGCCAGCAGCCCAGTCGAGGACACCAGGAATGGCTACACCTTC
d_gene: NA; v_gene: TRBV10-3; j_gene: TRBJ2-7; abundance: NA; CDR3aa: CAISESRQGSYEQYF; CDR3nt: TGTGCCATCAGTGAGTCGAGGCAGGGCTCCTACGAGCAGTACTTC
d_gene: TRBD1; v_gene: TRBV28; j_gene: TRBJ1-6; abundance: NA; CDR3aa: CASSFSGQFWNSPLHF; CDR3nt: TGTGCCAGCAGTTTCTCGGGACAGTTTTGGAATTCACCCCTCCACTTT
d_gene: NA; v_gene: TRBV7-8; j_gene: TRBJ1-5; abundance: NA; CDR3aa: CASRPRPGGDQPQHF; CDR3nt: TGTGCCAGCAGACCCCGGCCCGGGGGGGATCAGCCCCAGCATTTT
d_gene: NA; v_gene: TRBV2; j_gene: TRBJ1-6; abundance: NA; CDR3aa: CASRTTGPYNSPLHF; CDR3nt: TGTGCCAGCAGAACTACAGGGCCCTATAATTCACCCCTCCACTTT
d_gene: NA; v_gene: TRBV18; j_gene: TRBJ1-3; abundance: NA; CDR3aa: CASSPVAGSGNTIYF; CDR3nt: TGTGCCAGCTCACCAGTGGCAGGCTCTGGAAACACCATATATTTT
d_gene: TRBD1; v_gene: TRBV18; j_gene: TRBJ2-6; abundance: NA; CDR3aa: CASSPGTGGRSGANVLTF; CDR3nt: TGTGCCAGCTCACCCGGGACAGGTGGTAGATCTGGGGCCAACGTCCTGACTTTC
d_gene: TRBD1; v_gene: TRBV5-1; j_gene: TRBJ2-7; abundance: NA; CDR3aa: CASSSSGTGIYEQYF; CDR3nt: TGCGCCAGCAGCTCCTCCGGGACAGGCATCTACGAGCAGTACTTC
d_gene: TRBD1; v_gene: TRBV19; j_gene: TRBJ1-5; abundance: NA; CDR3aa: CASTVRQGSNQPQHF; CDR3nt: TGTGCCAGTACCGTTCGACAGGGTAGCAATCAGCCCCAGCATTTT
d_gene: TRBD1; v_gene: TRBV6-1; j_gene: TRBJ1-5; abundance: NA; CDR3aa: CASSGRGGQRPQHF; CDR3nt: TGTGCCAGCAGTGGCCGAGGGGGCCAGAGGCCCCAGCATTTT
d_gene: NA; v_gene: TRBV10-2; j_gene: TRBJ2-7; abundance: NA; CDR3aa: CASRSFINRQWVYF; CDR3nt: TGCGCCAGCAGAAGTTTTATAAACAGGCAATGGGTATACTTC
d_gene: TRBD2; v_gene: TRBV7-9; j_gene: TRBJ2-7; abundance: NA; CDR3aa: CASSLGGTYEQYF; CDR3nt: TGTGCCAGCAGCCTCGGGGGGACCTACGAGCAGTACTTC
d_gene: NA; v_gene: TRBV7-9; j_gene: TRBJ2-7; abundance: NA; CDR3aa: CASSPSGGAEQYF; CDR3nt: TGTGCCAGCAGCCCCTCCGGGGGAGCCGAGCAGTACTTC
d_gene: TRBD1; v_gene: TRBV19; j_gene: TRBJ1-1; abundance: NA; CDR3aa: CASSTSVYNRGEAFF; CDR3nt: TGTGCCAGTAGTACCTCCGTTTATAACAGGGGAGAAGCTTTCTTT
d_gene: TRBD2; v_gene: TRBV6-4; j_gene: TRBJ2-7; abundance: NA; CDR3aa: CASSGYGRLAGVEQYF; CDR3nt: TGTGCCAGCAGTGGATACGGTAGGCTAGCGGGTGTCGAGCAGTACTTC
d_gene: NA; v_gene: TRBV9; j_gene: TRBJ2-2; abundance: NA; CDR3aa: CASSVWLGSNTGELFF; CDR3nt: TGTGCCAGCAGCGTATGGCTAGGTAGTAACACCGGGGAGCTGTTTTTT
d_gene: NA; v_gene: TRBV5-1; j_gene: TRBJ2-7; abundance: NA; CDR3aa: CASSLFGGPYEQYF; CDR3nt: TGCGCCAGCAGCTTGTTTGGAGGCCCTTACGAGCAGTACTTC
d_gene: NA; v_gene: TRBV7-3; j_gene: TRBJ2-1; abundance: NA; CDR3aa: CASSLQGPGSRGEQFF; CDR3nt: TGTGCCAGCAGCTTACAGGGACCGGGGAGCAGGGGTGAGCAGTTCTTC
d_gene: NA; v_gene: TRBV19; j_gene: TRBJ2-7; abundance: NA; CDR3aa: CASSTPRRERPSHYYEQYF; CDR3nt: TGTGCCAGTAGTACCCCCCGCCGGGAGCGGCCATCCCACTACTACGAGCAGTACTTC
d_gene: NA; v_gene: TRBV25-1; j_gene: TRBJ1-3; abundance: NA; CDR3aa: CASSEGSSGNTIYF; CDR3nt: TGTGCCAGCAGTGAAGGCTCCTCTGGAAACACCATATATTTT
d_gene: NA; v_gene: TRBV13; j_gene: TRBJ1-1; abundance: NA; CDR3aa: CASSLGQGAEAFF; CDR3nt: TGTGCCAGCAGCTTAGGCCAAGGGGCGGAAGCTTTCTTT
d_gene: NA; v_gene: TRBV7-9; j_gene: TRBJ1-2; abundance: NA; CDR3aa: CASSATGQSIYGYTF; CDR3nt: TGTGCCAGCAGCGCTACAGGACAGTCGATCTATGGCTACACCTTC
d_gene: TRBD2; v_gene: TRBV6-4; j_gene: TRBJ2-1; abundance: NA; CDR3aa: CASSLGAGGTYNEQFF; CDR3nt: TGTGCCAGCAGCCTAGGGGCGGGAGGGACCTACAATGAGCAGTTCTTC
d_gene: NA; v_gene: TRBV28; j_gene: TRBJ1-2; abundance: NA; CDR3aa: CASSFSLIGYYGYTF; CDR3nt: TGTGCCAGCAGTTTCAGCCTAATCGGGTACTATGGCTACACCTTC
d_gene: NA; v_gene: TRBV5-1; j_gene: TRBJ1-1; abundance: NA; CDR3aa: CASSPRYSANNYEAFF; CDR3nt: TGCGCCAGCAGCCCAAGGTACAGTGCTAACAATTATGAAGCTTTCTTT
d_gene: NA; v_gene: TRBV28; j_gene: TRBJ2-7; abundance: NA; CDR3aa: CAARPTRTRHEQYF; CDR3nt: TGTGCCGCGCGACCGACGAGGACACGCCACGAGCAGTACTTC